This T cell receptor beta chain was captured by sequencing in a study of T cell responses to AZD1222 COVID-19 vaccine. Study-level results: Regions left unmutated in variants are reportedly the target of nearly half of spike-specific TCRs.

Profiled with immunoSEQ multiplex PCR; TCRdb holds only in-frame clones, not every one. The repertoire consists of 180,000 or so clones, with approximately 90% occurring once and the leading ten covering more than 1.5%. This clone has just one count. The antigen is not known. The CDR3 is made up of 16 amino acids. Germline V gene sequence: CDR1 SGHKS, CDR2 YYEKEE (reference sequence). Losses at the gene ends were 4 bases for V and 6 bases for J; bases not matched to a gene: 7. The material sequenced was peripheral blood, taken 28 days after the second AZD1222 dose. The chain combines TRBV5-5 with TRBJ2-3, with 14 positions matching TRBD2. The TCR comes from an adult who received the AZD1222 COVID-19 vaccine. CDR3 sequence: CASSEGLAGALDTQYF. CDR3 nucleotides: TGTGCCAGCAGCGAGGGACTAGCGGGGGCCTTGGATACGCAGTATTTT. Full variable domain (rest looked up from reference TRBV5-5 and TRBJ2-3): DAGVTQSPTHLIKTRGQQVTLRCSPISGHKSVSWYQQVLGQGPQFIFQYYEKEERGRGNFPDRFSARQFPNYSSELNVNALLLGDSALYLCASSEGLAGALDTQYFGPGTRLTVL.